These 32 T cell receptor beta chains came from one sample sequenced in a study of OX40 agonist ivuxolimab in advanced cancers. Clones were read by immunoSEQ multiplex PCR, and TCRdb kept only the in-frame ones, dropping some. The data show some 70,000 clones, with 70% to 90% seen just once and roughly 1.3% held by the top ten. The starting material was CD4+ or CD8+ T cells sorted from blood, obtained in a trial of the OX40 agonist ivuxolimab. These receptors all come from an adult with an advanced solid tumor such as melanoma, head and neck, liver or kidney cancer.

J is TRBJ2-5 and V is TRBV27, with 8 bases fitting TRBD1. Per the germline V gene, CDR1 is MNHEY and CDR2 is SMNVEV (reference sequence). The CDR3 is made up of 15 amino acids. V trimming: 5 bases; J trimming: 2 bases; junction bases outside the gene matches: 7. The CDR3 is CASSPWTGSQETQYF. CDR3 coding DNA: TGTGCCAGCAGTCCCTGGACAGGGAGTCAAGAGACCCAGTACTTC.

In this sample, this clone turned up a few times. The chain links TRBV30 to TRBJ1-5; D perhaps matches TRBD1 (5 bases). CDR3 length: 12 amino acids. Trimming left V 2 bases short and J 9 bases short, with 11 bases between. Per germline, CDR1 GTSNPN and CDR2 SVGIG (reference sequence). This chain's CDR3 is CAWSSGLGPQHF. The CDR3 DNA is TGTGCCTGGAGTTCGGGACTCGGGCCCCAGCATTTT.

This chain joins TRBV5-1 and TRBJ2-5; possibly TRBD2 for D (5 bases). Gene TRBJ2-7 matches the end of the DNA better, so the J call may be wrong. The CDR3 has 13 residues. Per germline, CDR1 SGHRS and CDR2 YFSETQ. The CDR3 sequence: CASRLAAAYEQYF. CDR3 DNA: TGCGCCAGCCGCCTCGCAGCGGCCTACGAGCAGTACTTC.

The J gene is TRBJ2-1, the V gene TRBV6-5, with D possibly being TRBD1 (6 bases). This CDR3 region has 15 residues. Between the trimmed V and J ends, which lost 5 bases and 6 bases, there was a span of 17 bases. Germline CDR1 is MNHEY and CDR2 is SVGAGI. CDR3 DNA: TGTGCCAGCAGTCTCGGCGGACAGAGTTCCAATGAGCAGTTCTTC. Its protein is CASSLGGQSSNEQFF.

The V gene is TRBV11-2, the J gene TRBJ2-7; D uncertain. This CDR3 has 11 amino acids. The V gene lost 2 bases and the J gene lost 5 bases, with 4 bases spanning the gap. Germline V gene lookup returns CDR1 SGHAT and CDR2 FQNNGV. The CDR3 spells CASSLFHEQYF. The CDR3 nucleotides read TGTGCCAGCAGCTTATTTCACGAGCAGTACTTC.

The chain is built from TRBV10-3 and TRBJ2-7; a possible D gene is TRBD1 (5 bases). Germline V gene data show CDR1 as ENHRY and CDR2 as SYGVKD. V was trimmed by 8 bases and J by 3 bases, leaving 11 bases between them. The CDR3 runs to 12 residues. CDR3 sequence reads: CAISTQGYEQYF. The DNA for the CDR3 is TGTGCCATCTCAACTCAGGGCTACGAGCAGTACTTC.

This chain uses TRBV28 with TRBJ2-7, with 10 bases identical to TRBD2. Trimming removed 7 bases from V and 3 bases from J; junction bases left unmatched: 9. This CDR3 spans 15 amino acids. Germline-derived CDR1 and CDR2 are MDHEN and SYDVKM. CDR3 region: CASTRTSGLVYEQYF. DNA for the CDR3: TGTGCCAGCACTAGGACTAGCGGACTTGTCTACGAGCAGTACTTC.

The chain recombines TRBV7-9 with TRBJ2-5; possibly TRBD1 for D (6 bases). The CDR3 consists of 15 residues. Trimming removed 3 bases at V and 2 bases at J, with 13 bases between. Germline-derived CDR1 and CDR2 are SEHNR and FQNEAQ (reference sequence). CDR3 in DNA: TGTGCCAGCAGCTTCTCCGGGACAATTCAAGAGACCCAGTACTTC. Translation gives CASSFSGTIQETQYF.

V and J are TRBV7-2 and TRBJ1-3, with 9 bases lining up with TRBD1. The CDR3 is 13 residues long. CDR1 is SGHTA and CDR2 is FQGNSA in the germline V gene. In nucleotides, the CDR3 is TGTGCTAGCGGGACAGGGCCTCCGGACACCATATATTTT. Translation: CASGTGPPDTIYF.

The CDR3 is CASSSSGPLTGEKLFF. The CDR3 nucleotides are TGTGCCAGCAGCTCGTCCGGGCCTCTGACTGGGGAAAAACTGTTTTTT. This chain connects TRBV7-2 to TRBJ1-4; no definite D call. The CDR3 extends over 16 amino acids. Germline-derived CDR1 and CDR2 are SGHTA and FQGNSA. V gave up 4 bases and J gave up 8 bases, with 20 bases separating them. Full variable domain (remainder filled in from reference TRBV7-2 and TRBJ1-4): GAGVSQSPSNKVTEKGKDVELRCDPISGHTALYWYRQSLGQGLEFLIYFQGNSAPDKSGLPSDRFSAERTGGSVSTLTIQRTQQEDSAVYLCASSSSGPLTGEKLFFGSGTQLSVL.

The V gene is TRBV7-9, the J gene TRBJ2-5, with no clear D. The DNA end is a closer match to TRBJ2-7, so the J assignment may be wrong. CDR1 is SEHNR, CDR2 FQNEAQ, per germline (reference sequence). The CDR3 sequence is 13 residues long. The chain's CDR3 is CASSLSQNYEQYF. CDR3 DNA: TGTGCCAGCAGCTTAAGCCAGAACTACGAGCAGTACTTC.

The chain uses TRBV6-5 and TRBJ2-7; tentative D call: TRBD2 (5 bases). The length of the CDR3 is 11 residues. The V end lost 6 bases, the J end lost 7 bases, and 10 bases lay between the germline ends. CDR1 and CDR2 (germline): MNHEY, SVGAGI. CDR3 nucleotide sequence: TGTGCCAGCAGGTATACGGGGGAGCAGTACTTC. This encodes CASRYTGEQYF.

This chain connects TRBV19 to TRBJ2-6; no firm D call. The CDR3 runs 15 residues. Germline lookup yields CDR1 LNHDA and CDR2 SQIVND (reference sequence). Trimming pared 7 bases from V and 0 bases from J, leaving 10 bases between. The DNA for the CDR3 is TGTGCCAGTAAGGGCGGCAACTCTGGGGCCAACGTCCTGACTTTC. It specifies CASKGGNSGANVLTF.

This clone was found a few times. V gene TRBV5-8 combines with J gene TRBJ1-1, with D unclear. Germline V gives CDR1 SGHTS, CDR2 YDEGEE. This CDR3 is built from 12 residues. The V end was cut by 0 bases, the J end by 4 bases, with 4 bases between. CDR3 sequence: CASSLVSTEAFF. As DNA, the CDR3 is TGTGCCAGCAGCTTGGTTAGCACTGAAGCTTTCTTT.

V usage is TRBV1 and J usage is TRBJ2-1; the table assigns TRBD1, which was not confirmed against the DNA. TRBV1 is assigned pseudogene status. The CDR3 sequence is 12 residues long. Here the CDR3 DNA reads TGCACCAGCAGCCCTGCCCCCAGTGAGCAGTTCTTC. It specifies CTSSPAPSEQFF.

V usage is TRBV18 and J usage is TRBJ1-1; D gene unclear. V was pared by 2 bases and J by 0 bases, with 4 bases between. The CDR3 has 13 amino acids. Germline CDR1 is KGHSH and CDR2 is LQKENI. CDR3 protein: CASSPGVNTEAFF. In DNA, the CDR3 is TGTGCCAGCTCACCAGGGGTGAACACTGAAGCTTTCTTT. Using reference TRBV18 and TRBJ1-1 for the parts outside the CDR3, the full variable domain is NAGVMQNPRHLVRRRGQEARLRCSPMKGHSHVYWYRQLPEEGLKFMVYLQKENIIDESGMPKERFSAEFPKEGPSILRIQQVVRGDSAAYFCASSPGVNTEAFFGQGTRLTVV.

This chain joins TRBV7-9 and TRBJ1-1; 7 nucleotides align to TRBD1. CDR1 and CDR2 from the germline V gene are SEHNR and FQNEAQ (reference sequence). J lost 4 bases, V lost 1 base, and 0 bases had no gene match. The CDR3 totals 13 residues. The CDR3 DNA follows: TGTGCCAGCAGCTTAGAGGGGGCCACTGAAGCTTTCTTT. This gives the protein CASSLEGATEAFF. Together with reference TRBV7-9 and TRBJ1-1, the CDR3 gives the full variable domain: DTGVSQNPRHKITKRGQNVTFRCDPISEHNRLYWYRQTLGQGPEFLTYFQNEAQLEKSRLLSDRFSAERPKGSFSTLEIQRTEQGDSAMYLCASSLEGATEAFFGQGTRLTVV.

The chain combines TRBV10-3 with TRBJ1-2; 8 bases agree with TRBD1. Germline V lookup: CDR1 ENHRY, CDR2 SYGVKD. There are 12 residues in the CDR3. V was pared by 10 bases and J by 8 bases, with 9 bases of the junction left unmatched. The chain's CDR3 is CATQGGGHGYTF. The CDR3 DNA follows: TGTGCCACACAGGGGGGTGGGCACGGCTACACCTTC.

The chain is built from TRBV11-2 and TRBJ2-7; 11 nucleotides agree with TRBD2. In germline, CDR1 is SGHAT, CDR2 FQNNGV. V trimming: 5 bases; J trimming: 5 bases; junction bases outside the gene matches: 8. This CDR3 has 15 residues. CDR3 in DNA: TGTGCCAGCAGCCCACCACTAGCGGGAGTGAACGAGCAGTACTTC. It codes for CASSPPLAGVNEQYF.

The V and J genes are TRBV25-1 and TRBJ2-7; 9 bases align to TRBD1. From germline, CDR1 is MGHDK and CDR2 SYGVNS. V dropped 5 bases and J dropped 3; count of bases not matched to a gene: 5. CDR3 length: 14 amino acids. The CDR3 DNA reads TGTGCCAGCAGTCAGGTGGGACAGGGCTACGAGCAGTACTTC. Its protein is CASSQVGQGYEQYF.

The V gene is TRBV21-1, the J gene TRBJ2-7; the DNA was not used to check the table's D call, TRBD2. TRBV21-1 is a pseudogene segment. This CDR3 is built from 16 residues. CDR3 nucleotides: TGTGCCAGCAGCAAAGAGAGCGGGAAGGAGTCCTACGAGCAGTACTTC. Its translation: CASSKESGKESYEQYF.

The chain couples TRBV10-2 to TRBJ2-7, with TRBD2 matching over 13 bases. The germline gives CDR1 WSHSY, CDR2 SAAADI. CDR3 length: 16 residues. Unmatched junction bases numbered 7, after V lost 7 bases and J lost 1 base. CDR3 DNA: TGCGCCAGCAAGAGGACTAGCGGGAGTCGGTCCTACGAGCAGTACTTC. Translating it yields CASKRTSGSRSYEQYF.

This chain uses TRBV18 with TRBJ1-1; D gene unclear. V lost 3 bases and J lost 3, with 2 bases in between. This CDR3 comprises 11 residues. Per the germline V gene, CDR1 is KGHSH and CDR2 is LQKENI. The chain's CDR3 is CASSPDTEAFF. CDR3 DNA: TGTGCCAGCTCACCCGACACTGAAGCTTTCTTT.

This chain uses TRBV9 with TRBJ2-2; 7 bases align to TRBD2. J lost 4 bases, V lost 4 bases, and 10 bases had no gene match. The germline V gene encodes CDR1 SGDLS and CDR2 YYNGEE. The CDR3 covers 16 residues. CDR3: CASSPMGGRSTGELFF. As DNA, the CDR3 is TGTGCCAGCAGCCCAATGGGGGGGAGGAGCACCGGGGAGCTGTTTTTT.

This chain uses TRBV7-2 with TRBJ1-2; D unclear. The CDR3 spans 15 residues. The germline V and J ends were trimmed by 1 base and 0 bases, with 9 bases remaining between them. Per the germline V gene, CDR1 is SGHTA and CDR2 is FQGNSA. The CDR3 here is CASSLVAVTNYGYTF. The CDR3 nucleotides are TGTGCCAGCAGCTTAGTTGCAGTAACTAACTATGGCTACACCTTC. Full variable domain (outside the CDR3, taken from reference TRBV7-2 and TRBJ1-2): GAGVSQSPSNKVTEKGKDVELRCDPISGHTALYWYRQSLGQGLEFLIYFQGNSAPDKSGLPSDRFSAERTGGSVSTLTIQRTQQEDSAVYLCASSLVAVTNYGYTFGSGTRLTVV.

V usage is TRBV9 and J usage is TRBJ2-5; no firm D call. Germline CDR1 is SGDLS and CDR2 is YYNGEE. The CDR3 contains 13 residues. Trimming shortened V by 0 bases and J by 3 bases, and 6 bases separated the two germline ends. The CDR3 is CASSVGQEETQYF. The DNA for the CDR3 is TGTGCCAGCAGCGTAGGGCAAGAAGAGACCCAGTACTTC.

This clone came up once. The gene calls are TRBV6-6 and TRBJ1-1; 7 nucleotides align to TRBD1. This CDR3 spans 14 amino acids. Germline V lookup: CDR1 MNHNY, CDR2 SVGAGI (reference sequence). Trimming cost V 6 bases and J 1 base; bases outside gene matches: 5. The CDR3 here is CASREGQSNTEAFF. In DNA, the CDR3 is TGTGCCAGCAGAGAGGGACAGTCGAACACTGAAGCTTTCTTT.

This rearrangement joins TRBV30 to TRBJ1-1; D is unresolved. The CDR3 contains 13 residues. V was trimmed by 2 bases and J by 1 base, leaving 8 bases between them. Germline CDR1 and CDR2: GTSNPN and SVGIG (reference sequence). CDR3 nucleotide sequence: TGTGCCTGGAGTTTAACGAGGAACACTGAAGCTTTCTTT. It is translated as CAWSLTRNTEAFF.

This sequence joins TRBV6-5 and TRBJ2-1; tentatively, D is TRBD1 (6 bases). CDR1 is MNHEY and CDR2 is SVGAGI in the germline V gene. CDR3 length equals 14 residues. The V end was cut by 5 bases, the J end by 2 bases, with 10 bases between. The CDR3 loop reads CASSQRTAYNEQFF. The CDR3 bases are TGTGCCAGCAGTCAACGGACAGCCTACAATGAGCAGTTCTTC.

The rearrangement joins TRBV11-1 to TRBJ2-2; D may be TRBD1 (6 bases). The CDR3 spans 15 residues. From germline, CDR1 is SGHAT and CDR2 FQDESV (reference sequence). Trimming stripped 2 bases from V and 3 bases from J, with 10 bases between. The CDR3, as DNA: TGTGCCAGCAGCTTACGTACAGGGTACACCGGGGAGCTGTTTTTT. This encodes CASSLRTGYTGELFF.

V is TRBV21-1 and J is TRBJ1-6. TRBV21-1 is deemed a pseudogene. The CDR3 consists of 9 residues. CDR3 DNA sequence: TGTGCCAGCCAAAGACCCCTCCACTTT. Translating gives CASQRPLHF.

The chain has TRBV5-1 and TRBJ2-7; D gene ambiguous. CDR1 SGHRS and CDR2 YFSETQ come from the germline V gene. The V and J ends lost 0 bases and 2 bases respectively, with 6 bases between them. This CDR3 is built from 13 residues. Here the CDR3 reads CASSLDSTYEQYF. For the CDR3, the DNA is TGCGCCAGCAGCTTGGACAGTACCTACGAGCAGTACTTC.